Below are 13 T cell receptor beta chains sequenced from a single sample in a study of sequential checkpoint blockade in melanoma. The assay was immunoSEQ multiplex PCR, and TCRdb's table has in-frame clones only and misses some. The sample lists 15,000 to 20,000 clones; roughly 70% were seen once. Indicated treatment: randomized to nivolumab then ipilimumab (arm A) or the reverse (arm B). The sample in question was CD8+ T cells sorted from blood (inferred from file names), obtained from a patient given nivolumab and ipilimumab in sequence. These receptors were obtained from a human donor with melanoma.

The chain couples TRBV12-5 to TRBJ1-1; 8 positions agree with TRBD1. Germline values: CDR1 LGHNT, CDR2 FRNRAP. The CDR3 covers 11 residues. Germline trimming cut 6 bases from V and 10 bases from J; bases unmatched to any gene: 4. The CDR3 sequence: CASGQGVRAFF. DNA of the CDR3: TGTGCTAGTGGACAGGGGGTACGAGCTTTCTTT.

This clone was detected only a few times. V is TRBV6-6 and J is TRBJ2-1; TRBD1 aligns across 10 bases. This CDR3 has 15 residues. V was pared by 2 bases and J by 5 bases, with 3 bases of the junction left unmatched. Germline CDR1 MNHNY, CDR2 SVGAGI (reference sequence). The CDR3 DNA sequence: TGTGCCAGCAGTTACGGGGGACAGGGGCACAATGAGCAGTTCTTC. Protein product: CASSYGGQGHNEQFF.

Only one count was recorded for this clone. The chain recombines TRBV27 with TRBJ1-1, with D perhaps matching TRBD1 (6 bases). The CDR3 is made up of 14 amino acids. V was shortened by 5 bases and J by 6 bases, with 16 bases between the two germline ends. The germline V gene encodes CDR1 MNHEY and CDR2 SMNVEV (reference sequence). The CDR3 loop reads CASSPKTGRSEAFF. In nucleotides, the CDR3 is TGTGCCAGCAGTCCAAAGACAGGTAGGTCTGAAGCTTTCTTT.

This clone occurred once. The chain carries TRBV4-2 and TRBJ2-3; 11 bases fit TRBD2. The CDR3 sequence is 17 residues long. CDR1 is LGHNA, CDR2 YNFKEQ, per germline. V gave up 4 bases and J gave up 6 bases; unmatched junction bases: 12. This chain's CDR3 is CASSLRVTSGREDTQYF. In DNA form, the CDR3 reads TGTGCCAGCAGCCTAAGAGTCACTAGCGGGAGAGAGGATACGCAGTATTTT.

The V and J genes are TRBV5-6 and TRBJ2-7, with 9 bases matching TRBD1. Germline values: CDR1 SGHDT, CDR2 YYEEEE. This CDR3 spans 14 amino acids. The junction had 4 bases not matched to a gene; V was cut back by 0 bases and J by 6 bases. The chain's CDR3 is CASSLVGQGSEQYF. CDR3 DNA: TGTGCCAGCAGCTTGGTGGGACAGGGCTCCGAGCAGTACTTC.

The sample holds one count of this clone. This chain joins TRBV4-3 and TRBJ1-5; 7 nucleotides agree with TRBD1. CDR1 and CDR2 from the germline V gene are LGHNA and YSLEER. After removal of 5 bases from V and 3 bases from J, the junction contained 7 bases not matched to a gene. The CDR3 loop spans 15 amino acids. As DNA, the CDR3 is TGCGCCAGCAGCATGACGACAGGGAACAATCAGCCCCAGCATTTT. Translation: CASSMTTGNNQPQHF.

This sequence joins TRBV7-3 and TRBJ2-3, with 16 bases lining up with TRBD2. This CDR3 has 22 amino acids. Germline V gene sequence: CDR1 SGHTA, CDR2 FQGTGA. The ends lost 0 bases at V and 1 base at J; junction bases unmatched: 13. Here the CDR3 reads CASSLTSPGLAGGPRGTDTQYF. The CDR3 DNA reads TGTGCCAGCAGCTTAACCTCACCGGGACTAGCGGGAGGGCCGCGGGGCACAGATACGCAGTATTTT.

The CDR3 region has the DNA TGTGCCAGCAGTTTACCGGGCACAGATACGCAGTATTTT. This sequence encodes CASSLPGTDTQYF. This sequence joins TRBV28 and TRBJ2-3; the D is unclear. V was pared by 2 bases and J by 1 base, with 4 bases between. Germline CDR1 reads MDHEN; CDR2 reads SYDVKM. The CDR3 covers 13 residues.

In nucleotides, the CDR3 is TGTGCCAGCAGTTACGGGAAATCTGGGGCCAACGTCCTGACTTTC. Amino acids: CASSYGKSGANVLTF. The V gene is TRBV27, the J gene TRBJ2-6; possibly TRBD2 for D (5 bases). Germline CDR1 reads MNHEY; CDR2 reads SMNVEV (reference sequence). V was pared by 4 bases and J by 1 base, with 8 bases between. The CDR3 totals 15 residues.

The rearrangement uses TRBV15 and TRBJ2-7, with 7 nucleotides matching TRBD1. The V gene end was trimmed by 0 bases and the J gene end by 5 bases; junction bases not matched to a gene: 4. The CDR3 length is 14 residues. Germline loops: CDR1 LNHNV, CDR2 YYDKDF (reference sequence). The DNA of the CDR3 is TGTGCCACCAGCAGAGACAGGGGGTCTCACGAGCAGTACTTC. It codes for CATSRDRGSHEQYF.

The CDR3 DNA sequence: TGTGCCAGCAGCTACGGACAGTCCTATGGCTACACCTTC. This gives the protein CASSYGQSYGYTF. The chain is built from TRBV6-5 and TRBJ1-2; possibly TRBD1 for D (6 bases). Germline V CDR1 and CDR2: MNHEY, SVGAGI. The CDR3 sequence is 13 residues long. The V end was cut by 6 bases, the J end by 4 bases, with 12 bases between.

The rearrangement joins TRBV9 to TRBJ2-7; TRBD2 aligns across 8 bases. Germline CDR1 is SGDLS and CDR2 is YYNGEE. With 6 bases clipped from V and 0 bases from J, the junction kept 11 bases outside the gene matches. This CDR3 region has 16 residues. CDR3 nucleotide sequence: TGTGCCAGCACCCGAGGAGTAGCGGGGAGCTCCTACGAGCAGTACTTC. This encodes CASTRGVAGSSYEQYF.

The CDR3 region is CASSQGRTGGNQPQHF. DNA for the CDR3: TGCGCCAGCAGCCAAGGCCGGACAGGTGGGAATCAGCCCCAGCATTTT. The V and J genes are TRBV4-1 and TRBJ1-5; 7 bases map to TRBD1. Losses at the gene ends were 1 base for V and 4 bases for J; bases not matched to a gene: 7. Germline V lookup: CDR1 MGHRA, CDR2 YSYEKL. The CDR3 extends over 16 amino acids.